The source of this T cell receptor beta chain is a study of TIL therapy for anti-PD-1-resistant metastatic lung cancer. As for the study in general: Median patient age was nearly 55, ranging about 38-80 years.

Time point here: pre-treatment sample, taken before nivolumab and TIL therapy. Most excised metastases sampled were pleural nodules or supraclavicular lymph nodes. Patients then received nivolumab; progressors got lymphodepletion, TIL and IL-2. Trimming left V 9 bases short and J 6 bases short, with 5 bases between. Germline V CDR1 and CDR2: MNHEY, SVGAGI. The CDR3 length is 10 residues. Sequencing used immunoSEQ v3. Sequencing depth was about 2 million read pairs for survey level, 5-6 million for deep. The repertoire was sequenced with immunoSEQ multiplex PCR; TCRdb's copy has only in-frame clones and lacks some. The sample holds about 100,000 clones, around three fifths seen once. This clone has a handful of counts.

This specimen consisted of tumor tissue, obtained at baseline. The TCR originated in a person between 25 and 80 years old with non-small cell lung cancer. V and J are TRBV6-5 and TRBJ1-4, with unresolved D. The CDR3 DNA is TGTGCCAGTTCAGATGAAAAACTGTTTTTT. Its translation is CASSDEKLFF.